This T cell receptor (beta chain) was profiled in a study of OX40 agonist ivuxolimab in advanced cancers. The wider study: Patients got intravenous ivuxolimab at 0.01 to 10 mg/kg every 2 weeks.

TCRdb's table, derived via immunoSEQ multiplex PCR, lists solely in-frame clones and lacks some. The sample gives about 62,000 clones, 80% to 95% of which show up once; over 10% is in the top ten. This clone was recorded a few times. Antigen specificity is unknown. The sample holds other DNA sequences that translate to the same CDR3. Regarding the study as a whole: Researchers did not determine the expanded peripheral T cells' antigen specificity. Doses of 0.1 to 3.0 mg/kg were accompanied by clonal expansion of CD4+ and CD8+ blood T cells by week 6. On average, CD8+ T cells had more expanded clones than CD4+.

This clonotype originated in an adult with an advanced solid tumor such as melanoma, head and neck, liver or kidney cancer. This sample comprised CD4+ or CD8+ T cells sorted from blood, obtained in a trial of the OX40 agonist ivuxolimab.

The CDR3 protein is CASSVASSYEQYF. CDR3 nucleotide sequence: TGTGCCAGCAGCGTAGCTAGTTCCTACGAGCAGTACTTC. The chain links TRBV9 to TRBJ2-7; no clear D gene. The V end lost 0 bases, the J end lost 1 base, and 5 bases lay between the germline ends. In germline, CDR1 is SGDLS, CDR2 YYNGEE. The CDR3 is 13 amino acids.